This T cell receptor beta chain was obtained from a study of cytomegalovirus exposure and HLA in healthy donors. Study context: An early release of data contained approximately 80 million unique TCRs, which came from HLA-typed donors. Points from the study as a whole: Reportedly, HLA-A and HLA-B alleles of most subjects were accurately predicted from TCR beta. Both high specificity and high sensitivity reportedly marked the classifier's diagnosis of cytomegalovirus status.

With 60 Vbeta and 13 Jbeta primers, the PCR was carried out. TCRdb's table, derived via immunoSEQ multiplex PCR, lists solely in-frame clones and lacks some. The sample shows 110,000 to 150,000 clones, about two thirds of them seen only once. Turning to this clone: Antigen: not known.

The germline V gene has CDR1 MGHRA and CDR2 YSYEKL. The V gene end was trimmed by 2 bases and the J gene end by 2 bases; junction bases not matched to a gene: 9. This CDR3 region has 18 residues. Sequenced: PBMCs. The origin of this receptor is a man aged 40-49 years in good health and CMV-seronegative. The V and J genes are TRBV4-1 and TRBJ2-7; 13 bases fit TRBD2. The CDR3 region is CASSQRTSGGASAYEQYF. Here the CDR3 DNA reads TGCGCCAGCAGCCAACGCACTAGCGGGGGGGCCTCAGCCTACGAGCAGTACTTC.